The rows below give T cell receptor beta chains drawn from one sample of a study of T-cell reconstitution after alpha-beta-depleted transplantation in children. Each CDR3 protein is one row after TCRdb ran MiXCR on the PCR reads. The sample has about 610,000 distinct CDR3 sequences; over 9.5% are singletons. The sample here was PBMCs from the stem cell graft donor, taken from the stem cell graft. The source is a human donor who donated a stem cell graft to a child with acute myeloid leukemia. Each CDR3 is given with its conserved first and last residue. Each record gives: D gene, clone size, J gene, V gene, CDR3 protein, CDR3 DNA. The D gene is left open where the match is weak. Not all rows give a size; the values are once, few, many and, for expanded clones, a class.

TRBD1 . TRBJ2-1 TRBV20-1 CSKPGQLYNEQFF TGCAGTAAACCGGGACAGCTCTACAATGAGCAGTTCTTC
TRBD1 many TRBJ1-1 TRBV9 CASSVGQGNTEAFF TGTGCCAGCAGCGTTGGACAGGGGAACACTGAAGCTTTCTTT
. few TRBJ2-7 TRBV5-1 CASSSESPGTEQYF TGCGCCAGCAGCTCGGAGAGCCCGGGAACGGAGCAGTACTTC
. many TRBJ2-1 TRBV9 CASSLMGGYNEQFF TGTGCCAGCAGCTTAATGGGGGGCTACAATGAGCAGTTCTTC
TRBD1 few TRBJ1-6 TRBV6-2/TRBV6-3 CASRGTGHNSPLHF TGTGCCAGCAGAGGGACAGGACATAATTCACCCCTCCACTTT
TRBD2 . TRBJ2-7 TRBV7-3 CASSPTRELGLVHEQYF TGTGCCAGCAGCCCGACCAGGGAACTGGGACTAGTCCACGAGCAGTACTTC
. many TRBJ2-3 TRBV20-1 CSARDGVVSFTDTQYF TGCAGTGCTAGAGATGGAGTAGTTTCTTTCACAGATACGCAGTATTTT
. . TRBJ1-4 TRBV7-2 CASSSVEKLFF TGTGCCAGCAGCTCCGTCGAAAAACTGTTTTTT
. . TRBJ2-7 TRBV20-1 CSARGKRREQYF TGCAGTGCTAGAGGGAAGCGTAGAGAGCAGTACTTC
. . TRBJ2-1 TRBV24-1 CATSEQWNEQFF TGTGCCACCAGTGAACAATGGAATGAGCAGTTCTTC
. . TRBJ2-1 TRBV20-1 CSARSLRVDEQFF TGCAGTGCTAGGAGCCTACGAGTCGATGAGCAGTTCTTC
TRBD2 . TRBJ2-7 TRBV7-2 CASSPRPSGRGDNEQYF TGTGCCAGCAGCCCTCGCCCTAGCGGGAGAGGGGACAACGAGCAGTACTTC
TRBD2 many TRBJ2-1 TRBV20-1 CSASRTSGTGNEQFF TGCAGTGCTAGTCGGACTAGCGGGACCGGAAATGAGCAGTTCTTC
. many TRBJ2-7 TRBV20-1 CSAPRGYEQYF TGCAGTGCCCCACGGGGCTACGAGCAGTACTTC
. few TRBJ2-1 TRBV20-1 CSASSGGGTVSYNEQFF TGCAGTGCTTCCTCCGGTGGCGGAACCGTCTCCTACAATGAGCAGTTCTTC
TRBD2 few TRBJ2-7 TRBV2 CASSILAGLGYEQYF TGTGCCAGCAGTATACTAGCGGGTTTGGGCTACGAGCAGTACTTC
TRBD2 many TRBJ2-2 TRBV7-2 CASSLGGGRLNTGELFF TGTGCCAGCAGCCTAGGCGGGGGGAGGCTCAACACCGGGGAGCTGTTTTTT
. few TRBJ2-6 TRBV12-3/TRBV12-4 CASSWGGSGANVLTF TGTGCCAGCAGTTGGGGTGGCTCTGGGGCCAACGTCCTGACTTTC
. few TRBJ2-3 TRBV27 CASSFSAPPDTQYF TGTGCCAGCAGTTTTTCCGCCCCCCCAGATACGCAGTATTTT
. few TRBJ2-1 TRBV6-2/TRBV6-3 CASSYLAVAPPYNEQFF TGTGCCAGCAGTTACCTAGCTGTAGCCCCCCCGTACAATGAGCAGTTCTTC
TRBD1 many TRBJ2-3 TRBV20-1 CSARVQGVDTQYF TGCAGTGCTAGAGTTCAGGGGGTTGATACGCAGTATTTT
TRBD1 many TRBJ2-4 TRBV6-5 CASSYSGTGKNIQYF TGTGCCAGCAGTTACTCTGGGACAGGCAAAAACATTCAGTACTTC
TRBD2 few TRBJ2-7 TRBV12-3/TRBV12-4 CASRLAGGPYEQYF TGTGCCAGCAGACTAGCGGGAGGGCCCTACGAGCAGTACTTC
TRBD2 few TRBJ2-1 TRBV5-6 CASSWGGGSSYNEQFF TGTGCCAGCAGCTGGGGGGGAGGGAGCTCCTACAATGAGCAGTTCTTC
. few TRBJ2-2 TRBV7-3 CASSREVRSGELFF TGTGCCAGCAGCCGAGAAGTAAGGTCCGGGGAGCTGTTTTTT
. many TRBJ1-5 TRBV20-1 CSARLEIDLLSNQPQHF TGCAGTGCTAGATTAGAGATTGATCTCCTTAGCAATCAGCCCCAGCATTTT
TRBD2 . TRBJ2-7 TRBV7-9 CASSLATGGPYEQYF TGTGCCAGCAGCTTAGCAACGGGAGGGCCCTACGAGCAGTACTTC
. few TRBJ2-1 TRBV3-1 CASSQGQGGYNEQFF TGTGCCAGCAGCCAAGGACAAGGGGGCTACAATGAGCAGTTCTTC
. many TRBJ2-7 TRBV5-8 CASRSRGRESYEQYF TGTGCCAGCAGATCCCGGGGCAGGGAGTCCTACGAGCAGTACTTC
. few TRBJ2-5 TRBV18 CASSPITLQETQYF TGTGCCAGCTCACCAATAACACTTCAAGAGACCCAGTACTTC
TRBD2 few TRBJ2-1 TRBV5-6 CASSTPTSGRAVSYNEQFF TGTGCCAGCAGCACCCCGACTAGCGGGAGGGCCGTGTCCTACAATGAGCAGTTCTTC
TRBD2 . TRBJ2-7 TRBV5-1 CASSPGLAGAGQYF TGCGCCAGCAGCCCAGGACTAGCGGGAGCGGGGCAGTACTTC
. few TRBJ1-1 TRBV15 CATSREWGRLGMFRF TGTGCCACCAGCAGAGAATGGGGCAGGTTGGGGATGTTTCGCTTT
. few TRBJ2-6 TRBV4-3 CASSQGLVGAGANVLTF TGCGCCAGCAGCCAAGGTTTAGTAGGGGCTGGGGCCAACGTCCTGACTTTC
. . TRBJ2-2 TRBV27 CASSLVSATGELFF TGTGCCAGCAGTTTAGTCTCAGCCACCGGGGAGCTGTTTTTT
. . TRBJ2-2 TRBV2 CASNTQGAGELFF TGTGCCAGCAACACACAGGGAGCCGGGGAGCTGTTTTTT
. many TRBJ2-3 TRBV7-9 CASSWSASTDTQYF TGTGCCAGCAGCTGGTCCGCTAGCACAGATACGCAGTATTTT
. many TRBJ2-5 TRBV4-1 CASSPSGLQETQYF TGCGCCAGCAGCCCTTCGGGGCTACAAGAGACCCAGTACTTC
TRBD1 . TRBJ1-1 TRBV25-1 CASSELGDRGGAFF TGTGCCAGCAGTGAATTAGGGGACAGGGGCGGCGCTTTCTTT
TRBD2 . TRBJ2-1 TRBV7-9 CASSFSGISNEQFF TGTGCCAGCAGCTTTAGCGGGATATCGAATGAGCAGTTCTTC
. . TRBJ1-1 TRBV6-1 CASNGGGAARNTEAFF TGTGCCAGCAATGGAGGGGGGGCCGCTCGCAACACTGAAGCTTTCTTT
. few TRBJ2-1 TRBV13 CASSVRGGVYNEQFF TGTGCCAGCAGCGTCCGTGGAGGGGTTTACAATGAGCAGTTCTTC
TRBD2 few TRBJ2-1 TRBV4-3 CASSQDQGLVVYEQFF TGCGCCAGCAGCCAAGATCAGGGACTAGTCGTGTATGAGCAGTTCTTC
. few TRBJ2-1 TRBV3-1 CASSLQMGGVDEQFF TGTGCCAGCAGCCTCCAGATGGGGGGTGTCGATGAGCAGTTCTTC
. many TRBJ2-3 TRBV29-1 CSVPEASDTQYF TGCAGCGTCCCCGAGGCGTCAGATACGCAGTATTTT
TRBD2 few TRBJ2-7 TRBV7-3 CASRPSGSDEQYF TGTGCCAGTAGGCCTAGCGGGAGCGACGAGCAGTACTTC
. many TRBJ2-1 TRBV28 CASSFEGGYNEQFF TGTGCCAGCAGTTTCGAAGGGGGCTACAATGAGCAGTTCTTC
. few TRBJ2-7 TRBV3-1 CASSIYSGTYEQYF TGTGCCAGCAGCATATATAGCGGAACCTACGAGCAGTACTTC
TRBD2 . TRBJ2-1 TRBV5-4 CASSLGGRENNEQFF TGTGCCAGCAGCTTAGGCGGGAGGGAAAACAATGAGCAGTTCTTC
TRBD1 few TRBJ2-1 TRBV5-1 CASSVGQAVIYNEQFF TGCGCCAGCAGTGTTGGACAGGCGGTAATATACAATGAGCAGTTCTTC
TRBD1 few TRBJ2-3 TRBV30 CAWRRQGADTQYF TGTGCCTGGAGAAGGCAGGGGGCAGATACGCAGTATTTT
. . TRBJ2-7 TRBV20-1 CSASPRGYYEQYF TGCAGTGCTAGTCCCAGGGGTTACTACGAGCAGTACTTC
. . TRBJ2-1 TRBV6-2/TRBV6-3 CASTTGVISYNEQFF TGTGCCAGCACCACCGGAGTTATCTCCTACAATGAGCAGTTCTTC
TRBD2 many TRBJ2-1 TRBV7-2 CASSPLALLNNEQFF TGTGCCAGCAGCCCACTAGCGTTACTCAACAATGAGCAGTTCTTC
TRBD1 . TRBJ2-7 TRBV11-1 CASSDTGGKAYEQYF TGTGCCAGCAGCGATACAGGGGGCAAAGCATACGAGCAGTACTTC